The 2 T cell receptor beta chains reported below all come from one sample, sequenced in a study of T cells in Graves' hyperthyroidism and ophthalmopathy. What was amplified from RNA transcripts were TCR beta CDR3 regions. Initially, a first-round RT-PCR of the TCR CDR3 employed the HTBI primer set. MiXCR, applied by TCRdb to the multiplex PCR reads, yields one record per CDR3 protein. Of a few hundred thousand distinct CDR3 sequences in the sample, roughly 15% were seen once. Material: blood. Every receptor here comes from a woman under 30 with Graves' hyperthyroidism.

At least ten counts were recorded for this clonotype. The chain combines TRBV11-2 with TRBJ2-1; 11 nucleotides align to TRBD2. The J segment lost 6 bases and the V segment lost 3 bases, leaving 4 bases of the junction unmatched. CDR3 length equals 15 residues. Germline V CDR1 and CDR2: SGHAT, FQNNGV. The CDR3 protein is CASSLTSGVSNEQFF. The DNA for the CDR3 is TGTGCCAGCAGCTTGACTAGCGGGGTTTCCAATGAGCAGTTCTTC.

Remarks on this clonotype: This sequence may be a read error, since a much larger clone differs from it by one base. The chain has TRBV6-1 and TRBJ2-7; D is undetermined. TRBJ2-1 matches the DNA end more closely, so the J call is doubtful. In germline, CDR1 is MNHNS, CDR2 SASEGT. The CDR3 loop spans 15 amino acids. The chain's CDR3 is CASNSAYDGAYEQFF. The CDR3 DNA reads TGTGCCAGCAACTCTGCTTACGACGGAGCCTACGAGCAGTTCTTC.